Listed below are T cell receptor beta chains from one sample, sequenced in a study of OX40 agonist ivuxolimab in advanced cancers. Using immunoSEQ multiplex PCR, the repertoire was profiled, and TCRdb retains in-frame clones only, with some absent. Here the sample spans about 100,000 clones, 90% being singletons. The sequenced sample was CD4+ or CD8+ T cells sorted from blood, obtained in a trial of the OX40 agonist ivuxolimab. All receptors derive from an adult with an advanced solid tumor such as melanoma, head and neck, liver or kidney cancer. CDR3s include the opening cysteine and the closing phenylalanine or tryptophan. The D gene is left open where the match is weak. Clone size, where shown, is once, few, many, or a class for clones that have expanded.

CDR3 protein | CDR3 DNA | clone size | D gene | J gene | V gene
CASRRTGGTDTQYF | TGTGCCAGCAGAAGGACAGGGGGTACAGATACGCAGTATTTT | NA | TRBD1 | TRBJ2-3 | TRBV6-1
CASGHQPQHF | TGTGCCAGCGGCCATCAGCCCCAGCATTTT | NA | NA | TRBJ1-5 | TRBV6-5
CASSLNGLAYEQYF | TGTGCCAGCAGCTTAAATGGACTAGCCTACGAGCAGTACTTC | NA | TRBD2 | TRBJ2-7 | TRBV11-2
CASSSDSGTDTQYF | TGTGCCAGCAGCTCGGATAGCGGGACAGATACGCAGTATTTT | NA | TRBD2 | TRBJ2-3 | TRBV5-4
CASRKGWGLRGQYF | TGTGCCAGCAGAAAGGGATGGGGTTTGAGAGGGCAGTACTTC | NA | NA | TRBJ2-7 | TRBV21-1
CASRTGGGSQPQHF | TGCGCCAGCAGGACAGGGGGCGGGAGTCAGCCCCAGCATTTT | NA | TRBD1 | TRBJ1-5 | TRBV10-2
CASSQVGGSGANVLTF | TGCGCCAGCAGCCAAGTGGGGGGATCTGGGGCCAACGTCCTGACTTTC | once | NA | TRBJ2-6 | TRBV4-3
CASSQDRLINQPQHF | TGCGCCAGCAGCCAAGATAGGCTGATCAATCAGCCCCAGCATTTT | NA | NA | TRBJ1-5 | TRBV4-3
CASTRTGLYGYTF | TGTGCCAGCACCCGGACAGGCCTCTATGGCTACACCTTC | NA | TRBD1 | TRBJ1-2 | TRBV7-2
CASSRSGSYEQYF | TGTGCCAGCAGCCGCAGCGGGTCCTACGAGCAGTACTTC | NA | NA | TRBJ2-7 | TRBV7-2
CASSTRDSGANVLTF | TGTGCCAGCAGCACGAGGGACTCTGGGGCCAACGTCCTGACTTTC | NA | NA | TRBJ2-6 | TRBV5-4
CASSDDGAGYEQYF | TGTGCCAGCAGTGATGACGGTGCGGGTTACGAGCAGTACTTC | NA | NA | TRBJ2-7 | TRBV2
CSVATGRHQPQHF | TGCAGCGTGGCGACAGGGAGGCATCAGCCCCAGCATTTT | NA | TRBD1 | TRBJ1-5 | TRBV29-1
CASTRTSGAYEQYF | TGTGCCAGCACCCGGACTAGCGGGGCCTACGAGCAGTACTTC | once | TRBD2 | TRBJ2-7 | TRBV6-6
CASSSQQGSYEQYF | TGTGCCAGCAGCTCCCAACAGGGATCCTACGAGCAGTACTTC | NA | NA | TRBJ2-7 | TRBV5-4
CASSSGRYSGNTIYF | TGTGCCAGCAGCTCGGGGCGGTACTCTGGAAACACCATATATTTT | NA | NA | TRBJ1-3 | TRBV7-9
CASTKKGLTGNNEQFF | TGTGCCAGCACAAAAAAAGGGCTAACCGGCAACAATGAGCAGTTCTTC | NA | NA | TRBJ2-1 | TRBV27
CASSRRTIGISYNEQFF | TGTGCCAGCAGCCGAAGGACCATAGGCATTTCCTACAATGAGCAGTTCTTC | NA | NA | TRBJ2-1 | TRBV7-2
CAISESFLEEQFF | TGTGCCATCAGTGAGTCCTTTCTGGAGGAGCAGTTCTTC | NA | NA | TRBJ2-1 | TRBV10-3
CATSRDDGPPKQYF | TGTGCCACCAGCAGAGACGACGGTCCCCCGAAGCAGTACTTC | NA | NA | TRBJ2-7 | TRBV15
CASSRDSGIGYTF | TGTGCCAGCAGCCGGGACAGTGGGATCGGCTACACCTTC | NA | TRBD1 | TRBJ1-2 | TRBV6-6
CASRDPPGEQFF | TGTGCCAGCAGGGACCCGCCGGGTGAGCAGTTCTTC | NA | NA | TRBJ2-1 | TRBV4-2
CASSLGLEGKNIQYF | TGTGCCAGCTCACTGGGACTAGAGGGAAAAAACATTCAGTACTTC | NA | TRBD2 | TRBJ2-4 | TRBV18
CATHGSGSYNEQFF | TGTGCCACTCACGGGAGCGGGAGCTACAATGAGCAGTTCTTC | NA | TRBD2 | TRBJ2-1 | TRBV10-3
CASSYLGQGNEKLFF | TGTGCCAGCAGTTACCTGGGACAGGGTAATGAAAAACTGTTTTTT | NA | TRBD1 | TRBJ1-4 | TRBV6-5
CASSQGSGSSLKETQYF | TGCGCCAGCAGCCAAGGGTCTGGGAGTTCGTTAAAAGAGACCCAGTACTTC | NA | NA | TRBJ2-5 | TRBV4-1
CAWSSDRVSTGELFF | TGTGCCTGGAGTTCCGACAGGGTGAGCACCGGGGAGCTGTTTTTT | NA | TRBD1 | TRBJ2-2 | TRBV30
CASSKREAGGTPQYF | TGTGCCAGCAGTAAGAGGGAGGCAGGGGGCACGCCCCAGTACTTC | NA | TRBD1 | TRBJ2-5 | TRBV2